The 19 T cell receptor beta chains below come from one sample, sequenced in a study of early T cells in non-severe SARS-CoV-2 infection. One entry per CDR3 protein, called by TCRdb with MiXCR from the 5' RACE reads. The top ten clones hold roughly 6.4% of a sample with 75,000 to 100,000 distinct CDR3 sequences, approximately 15% of them seen once. The sequenced sample was whole blood. These receptor sequences come from an adult who was a healthcare worker with PCR-confirmed SARS-CoV-2 infection or an uninfected control (not recorded which).

The chain employs TRBV7-7 and TRBJ2-7; D assignment may be TRBD1 or TRBD2 (5 bases each). CDR1 and CDR2 (germline): SSHAT, FNYEAQ (reference sequence). The CDR3 is 15 residues long. The germline V and J ends were trimmed by 1 base and 0 bases, with 10 bases remaining between them. CDR3 nucleotides: TGTGCCAGCAGCTTAGAAGCAGGGACCTCCTACGAGCAGTACTTC. As protein: CASSLEAGTSYEQYF.

This clonotype occurred a few times. The genes are TRBV27 and TRBJ1-5; no reliable D call. The CDR3 consists of 13 residues. Looked up from germline, CDR1 is MNHEY and CDR2 is SMNVEV (reference sequence). With 6 bases removed from V and 5 bases from J, the gap between germline ends came to 11 bases. In nucleotides, the CDR3 is TGTGCCAGCAGCGGAGGGTATCATCAGCCCCAGCATTTT. It yields the protein CASSGGYHQPQHF.

The CDR3 DNA reads as TGTGCCAGCAGTGTGGAACTAGCGGGAGGCGAGCAGTACTTC. Residues: CASSVELAGGEQYF. The gene calls are TRBV2 and TRBJ2-7; 12 bases agree with TRBD2. Germline V gene data show CDR1 as SNHLY and CDR2 as FYNNEI. This CDR3 comprises 14 residues. With 4 bases clipped from V and 6 bases from J, the junction kept 4 bases outside the gene matches.

The rearrangement links TRBV20-1 to TRBJ2-7, with TRBD2 matching 8 bases. Germline V lookup: CDR1 DFQATT, CDR2 SNEGSKA (reference sequence). The CDR3 has 15 residues. The V segment lost 2 bases and the J segment 4 bases; nucleotides outside the gene matches: 10. CDR3 loop: CSARSELAAKYEQYF. Written as DNA, the CDR3 is TGCAGTGCTAGAAGTGAACTAGCGGCCAAATACGAGCAGTACTTC.

This chain links TRBV28 with TRBJ2-7; 9 bases align to TRBD1. Per germline, CDR1 MDHEN and CDR2 SYDVKM. The trim removed 0 bases at V and 4 bases at J, leaving 4 bases unmatched. The CDR3 runs 15 residues. The CDR3 loop reads CASSLWGQGGYEQYF. The CDR3 DNA follows: TGTGCCAGCAGTTTATGGGGACAGGGTGGGTACGAGCAGTACTTC.

The V and J genes are TRBV28 and TRBJ2-4; D not certain. CDR1 is MDHEN, CDR2 SYDVKM, per germline. V lost 5 bases, J lost 1 base, and 21 bases lay in between. This CDR3 contains 18 residues. The CDR3, as DNA: TGTGCCAGCAGTAGGCGCTTTGCAACCCAGCGTGCCAAAAACATTCAGTACTTC. It specifies CASSRRFATQRAKNIQYF.

V and J are TRBV29-1 and TRBJ2-3; 8 bases fit TRBD1. Germline assignment: CDR1 SQVTM and CDR2 ANQGSEA. V trimming: 6 bases; J trimming: 0 bases; junction bases outside the gene matches: 2. CDR3 length: 13 residues. This chain's CDR3 is CSVGQGSTDTQYF. In DNA form, the CDR3 reads TGCAGCGTCGGACAGGGAAGCACAGATACGCAGTATTTT.

This clonotype occurred many times. V is TRBV7-6 and J is TRBJ1-3, with D possibly TRBD1 on 5 matching bases. This CDR3 spans 15 amino acids. With 1 base removed from V and 4 bases from J, the gap between germline ends came to 11 bases. In germline, CDR1 is SGHVS, CDR2 FNYEAQ. The CDR3 DNA sequence: TGTGCCAGCAGCTTAGTGGGGGACTGGGGAAACACCATATATTTT. Amino acids: CASSLVGDWGNTIYF.

This clonotype was seen ten or more times. The rearrangement joins TRBV20-1 to TRBJ1-5, with D uncertain. The CDR3 covers 15 residues. The V and J ends lost 3 bases and 2 bases respectively, with 14 bases between them. The germline CDR1 and CDR2 sequences are DFQATT and SNEGSKA (reference sequence). The CDR3 sequence: CSASQEGGGNQPQHF. CDR3 nucleotide sequence: TGCAGTGCTAGCCAGGAGGGAGGTGGCAATCAGCCCCAGCATTTT.

The J gene is TRBJ2-1, the V gene TRBV3-1; 9 nucleotides line up with TRBD2. The V and J ends lost 3 bases and 7 bases, in that order; junction bases with no gene match: 10. The CDR3 runs 16 residues. Germline values: CDR1 LGHDT, CDR2 YNNKEL (reference sequence). The CDR3 region has the DNA TGTGCCAGCAGCCATATTAGCGGGAGTAAGGAAAATGAGCAGTTCTTC. Amino acids: CASSHISGSKENEQFF.

This clonotype was counted a few times. V is TRBV12-3 or TRBV12-4 and J is TRBJ2-5; perhaps TRBD1 as D (5 bases). CDR3 length: 13 residues. Trimming took off 6 bases at V and 1 base at J, with 9 bases between the two ends. In DNA form, the CDR3 reads TGTGCCAGCAGGGCAGGGCCCCAAGAGACCCAGTACTTC. Translated: CASRAGPQETQYF.

The chain carries TRBV5-1 and TRBJ2-7; D is tentatively TRBD1 or TRBD2 (5 bases each). Germline lookup yields CDR1 SGHRS and CDR2 YFSETQ. This CDR3 is built from 13 residues. V lost 7 bases to trimming and J lost 3 bases, with 14 bases between them. CDR3 protein: CASGGSGNYEQYF. CDR3 bases: TGCGCCAGCGGAGGTTCAGGGAACTACGAGCAGTACTTC.

This clonotype was found a few times. The chain has TRBV4-1 and TRBJ1-2; D not resolved. V gave up 3 bases and J gave up 4 bases, with 3 bases separating them. The germline V gene has CDR1 MGHRA and CDR2 YSYEKL. The CDR3 contains 11 residues. The CDR3 nucleotides read TGCGCCAGCAGCCAGGGCTATGGCTACACCTTC. It is translated as CASSQGYGYTF.

A few counts support this clonotype. This sequence joins TRBV28 and TRBJ2-3, with 10 positions matching TRBD2. Germline CDR1 reads MDHEN; CDR2 reads SYDVKM. The J segment lost 2 bases and the V segment lost 4 bases, leaving 15 bases of the junction unmatched. The CDR3 runs 19 residues. For the CDR3, the DNA is TGTGCCAGCAGTTCCCGTGCGGCTAGCGGGAGTTGGGCCACAGATACGCAGTATTTT. Protein: CASSSRAASGSWATDTQYF.

The table lists this clonotype with many counts. Written as DNA, the CDR3 is TGTGCCAGCGGGGCAGGGGGCTTGCCTACTAATGAAAAACTGTTTTTT. This sequence encodes CASGAGGLPTNEKLFF. The chain carries TRBV2 and TRBJ1-4, with 8 bases identical to TRBD1. The CDR3 is made up of 16 amino acids. J lost 2 bases, V lost 8 bases, and 10 bases had no gene match. Per germline, CDR1 SNHLY and CDR2 FYNNEI. Drawing the rest from reference TRBV2 and TRBJ1-4, the complete variable domain is EPEVTQTPSHQVTQMGQEVILRCVPISNHLYFYWYRQILGQKVEFLVSFYNNEISEKSEIFDDQFSVERPDGSNFTLKIRSTKLEDSAMYFCASGAGGLPTNEKLFFGSGTQLSVL.

CDR3 in amino acids: CASSVRPHTLQETQYF. The CDR3 region has the DNA TGTGCCAGCAGTGTAAGGCCCCATACCCTACAAGAGACCCAGTACTTC. The chain carries TRBV2 and TRBJ2-5; D is unresolved. V was clipped by 4 bases and J by 2 bases, with 17 bases between them. This CDR3 region has 16 residues. Germline CDR1 reads SNHLY; CDR2 reads FYNNEI.

This clonotype appeared a few times. V and J are TRBV2 and TRBJ2-2; 7 nucleotides match TRBD1. From germline, CDR1 is SNHLY and CDR2 FYNNEI. V lost 6 bases and J lost 4; bases outside the gene matches: 8. The CDR3 contains 15 residues. The CDR3 sequence is CASRLDRVVTGELFF. The CDR3, as DNA: TGTGCCAGCAGATTAGACAGGGTCGTCACCGGGGAGCTGTTTTTT.

The chain employs TRBV27 and TRBJ2-1; D unresolved. Trimming removed 5 bases at V and 0 bases at J, with 2 bases between. The germline CDR1 and CDR2 sequences are MNHEY and SMNVEV (reference sequence). The CDR3 runs 12 residues. CDR3 sequence (DNA): TGTGCCAGCAGTCGCTCCTACAATGAGCAGTTCTTC. Translation: CASSRSYNEQFF.

This clonotype was counted many times. The chain recombines TRBV20-1 with TRBJ1-5; D unclear. Germline lookup yields CDR1 DFQATT and CDR2 SNEGSKA (reference sequence). This CDR3 has 12 amino acids. V was clipped by 3 bases and J by 3 bases, with 6 bases between them. This CDR3 is CSARVSNQPQHF. The CDR3 DNA sequence: TGCAGTGCTAGGGTGTCCAATCAGCCCCAGCATTTT.